This T cell receptor (beta chain) emerged from a study of T cells in Graves' hyperthyroidism and ophthalmopathy. Study-wide results and limits: Most expanded thyroid clonotypes above 0.001 also appeared in blood.

The CDR3 contains 13 residues. With 6 bases removed from V and 3 bases from J, the gap between germline ends came to 12 bases. This clonotype turned up a few times. Its cognate antigen is unknown. Regions amplified from RNA transcripts were the TCR beta CDR3 regions. HTBI primers were the set used in a first-round RT-PCR of the TCR CDR3. TCRdb re-analysed the multiplex PCR reads in MiXCR, keeping a single row per CDR3 protein. The table shows hundreds of thousands of distinct CDR3 sequences, with about 14% occurring only once. The V call is TRBV12-3 or TRBV12-4, the J call TRBJ2-7; D not resolved. Sequencing was done on a sample of blood. This TCR came from a woman aged 40 to 50 with Graves' ophthalmopathy. The CDR3 is CASSYRHYYEQYF. Here the CDR3 DNA reads TGTGCCAGCAGCTATAGACACTACTACGAGCAGTACTTC.